The 11 T cell receptor beta chains listed next were all sequenced from one sample in a study of OX40 agonist ivuxolimab in advanced cancers. Measured with immunoSEQ multiplex PCR; TCRdb has only the in-frame clones, and not every one. The data hold about 94,000 clones, with around 87% observed a single time. The sequenced sample was CD4+ or CD8+ T cells sorted from blood, obtained in a trial of the OX40 agonist ivuxolimab. The receptors stem from an adult with an advanced solid tumor such as melanoma, head and neck, liver or kidney cancer.

The chain combines TRBV19 with TRBJ2-5, with unresolved D. CDR1 and CDR2 (germline): LNHDA, SQIVND (reference sequence). The CDR3 has 14 residues. V dropped 5 bases and J dropped 5 bases, with 15 bases sitting between them. The CDR3 sequence: CASSPQRVPETQYF. CDR3 coding DNA: TGTGCCAGTAGTCCTCAGAGAGTCCCGGAGACCCAGTACTTC. The full variable domain, rest sourced from reference TRBV19 and TRBJ2-5, is DGGITQSPKYLFRKEGQNVTLSCEQNLNHDAMYWYRQDPGQGLRLIYYSQIVNDFQKGDIAEGYSVSREKKESFPLTVTSAQKNPTAFYLCASSPQRVPETQYFGPGTRLLVL.

The chain has TRBV10-3 and TRBJ2-5, with TRBD2 as a possible D gene (7 bases). Germline V lookup: CDR1 ENHRY, CDR2 SYGVKD. Trimming stripped 4 bases from V and 5 bases from J, with 17 bases between. The CDR3 covers 15 residues. The CDR3 DNA reads as TGTGCCATCAGTGTGGGGGGGGCGGATGAGGAGACCCAGTACTTC. It specifies CAISVGGADEETQYF.

The chain is built from TRBV5-4 and TRBJ2-3; D is perhaps TRBD2 (7 bases). The germline CDR1 and CDR2 sequences are SGHNT and YYREEE (reference sequence). Trimming took 7 bases from V and 5 from J, leaving 20 bases between them. The CDR3 consists of 15 residues. CDR3 sequence (DNA): TGTGCCAGCTCAGCTCCCGGGGGGCGCAAAGATACGCAGTATTTT. Protein product: CASSAPGGRKDTQYF.

CDR3 protein: CAWSEQGNSPLHF. The CDR3 region has the DNA TGTGCCTGGAGTGAACAGGGAAATTCACCCCTCCACTTT. The rearrangement uses TRBV30 and TRBJ1-6; weak D call: TRBD1 (6 bases). The germline V gene encodes CDR1 GTSNPN and CDR2 SVGIG (reference sequence). The CDR3 totals 13 residues. The V gene lost 1 base and the J gene lost 7 bases, with 8 bases spanning the gap.

CDR3 nucleotide sequence: TGTGCCAGCAGTGATAGGGACAGGGTCAGGGAGCAGTTCTTC. The encoded protein is CASSDRDRVREQFF. The V gene is TRBV6-1, the J gene TRBJ2-1; 9 nucleotides agree with TRBD1. The CDR3 length is 14 residues. Trimming took 3 bases from V and 10 from J; bases not matched to a gene: 7. Germline loops: CDR1 MNHNS, CDR2 SASEGT.

CDR3 sequence (DNA): TGTGCCAGCAGTCACGCCGGCCCCCTGAACACTGAAGCTTTCTTT. It is translated as CASSHAGPLNTEAFF. This chain uses TRBV11-2 with TRBJ1-1, with D hard to call. CDR3 length: 15 amino acids. Germline-derived CDR1 and CDR2 are SGHAT and FQNNGV. V dropped 6 bases and J dropped 0 bases, with 14 bases sitting between them.

V and J are TRBV10-3 and TRBJ1-2; no clear D. Trimming cost V 4 bases and J 4 bases, with 13 bases left between them. The CDR3 is 14 amino acids. Per the germline V gene, CDR1 is ENHRY and CDR2 is SYGVKD. Here the CDR3 DNA reads TGTGCCATCAGTGTGGAGGGCGCCGGCTATGGCTACACCTTC. This translates into CAISVEGAGYGYTF.

This chain uses TRBV6-5 with TRBJ1-6; 10 bases fit TRBD1. With 4 bases clipped from V and 7 bases from J, the junction kept 7 bases outside the gene matches. The CDR3 extends over 16 amino acids. Germline V gene sequence: CDR1 MNHEY, CDR2 SVGAGI. In DNA, the CDR3 is TGTGCCAGCAGTTTCCGACAGGGGGCCTTCAATTCACCCCTCCACTTT. This sequence encodes CASSFRQGAFNSPLHF.

This chain links TRBV29-1 with TRBJ2-1; tentative D call: TRBD1 (5 bases). Germline CDR1 and CDR2: SQVTM and ANQGSEA. The CDR3 is 13 residues long. Trimming stripped 6 bases from V and 4 bases from J, with 13 bases between. The CDR3 protein is CSVDLGAYNEQFF. The DNA for the CDR3 is TGCAGCGTGGACCTAGGGGCTTACAATGAGCAGTTCTTC.

The chain carries TRBV4-2 and TRBJ2-1; 8 bases fit TRBD2. This CDR3 spans 15 amino acids. V dropped 0 bases and J dropped 6; count of bases not matched to a gene: 4. Germline V gene lookup returns CDR1 LGHNA and CDR2 YNFKEQ. CDR3 sequence: CASSQDAGGANEQFF. The CDR3 coding sequence is TGTGCCAGCAGCCAAGATGCGGGGGGAGCCAATGAGCAGTTCTTC.

The V and J genes are TRBV30 and TRBJ2-7, with 9 bases that match TRBD1. Germline CDR1 GTSNPN, CDR2 SVGIG (reference sequence). CDR3 size: 12 residues. Here the CDR3 reads CAAGTGRNEQYF. CDR3 nucleotide sequence: TGTGCAGCCGGGACAGGGAGGAACGAGCAGTACTTC.